Included here is one T cell receptor (beta chain) sequence, with context. Antigen: not known. Investigators merged groups given second doses at roughly 4 or roughly 12 weeks. Only in-frame clones appear in the TCRdb table, and some are missing; sequencing was by immunoSEQ multiplex PCR. The data contain around 130,000 clones, 80% to 95% of them singletons. This entry belongs to a study of T cell responses to AZD1222 COVID-19 vaccine. Study-level findings and limits: Donor demographics were predominantly white British with a female majority; clonal diversity may be underestimated. Repertoire sampling happened only post peak T cell response.

The CDR3 is 14 amino acids. From germline, CDR1 is SGHTA and CDR2 FQGNSA. The V gene lost 6 bases and the J gene lost 10 bases, with 16 bases spanning the gap. This TCR came from an adult who received the AZD1222 COVID-19 vaccine. V gene TRBV7-2 combines with J gene TRBJ1-6, with D possibly being TRBD1 (5 bases). The input for sequencing was peripheral blood, taken 28 days after the second AZD1222 dose. The CDR3 sequence is CASRATRAVSPLHF. CDR3 coding DNA: TGTGCCAGCAGAGCGACCAGGGCTGTGTCACCCCTCCACTTT.